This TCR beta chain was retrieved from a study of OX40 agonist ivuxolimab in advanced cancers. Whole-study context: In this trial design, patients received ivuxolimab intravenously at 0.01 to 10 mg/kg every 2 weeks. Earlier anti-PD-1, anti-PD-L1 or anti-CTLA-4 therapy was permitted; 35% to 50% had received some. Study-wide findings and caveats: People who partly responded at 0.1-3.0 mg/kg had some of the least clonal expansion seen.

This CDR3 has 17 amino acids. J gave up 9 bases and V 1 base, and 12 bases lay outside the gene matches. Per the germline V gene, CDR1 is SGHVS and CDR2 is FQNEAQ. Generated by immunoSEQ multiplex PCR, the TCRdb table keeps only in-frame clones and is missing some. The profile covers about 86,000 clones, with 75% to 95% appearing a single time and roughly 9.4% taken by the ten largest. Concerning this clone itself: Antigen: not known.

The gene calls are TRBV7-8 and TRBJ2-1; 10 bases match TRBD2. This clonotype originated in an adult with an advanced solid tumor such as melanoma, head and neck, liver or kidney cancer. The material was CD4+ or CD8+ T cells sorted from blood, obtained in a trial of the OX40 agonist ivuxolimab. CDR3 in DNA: TGTGCCAGCAGCTTAGTTGGGACTAGCGTTCATCGGCCTGAGCAGTTCTTC. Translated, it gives CASSLVGTSVHRPEQFF.